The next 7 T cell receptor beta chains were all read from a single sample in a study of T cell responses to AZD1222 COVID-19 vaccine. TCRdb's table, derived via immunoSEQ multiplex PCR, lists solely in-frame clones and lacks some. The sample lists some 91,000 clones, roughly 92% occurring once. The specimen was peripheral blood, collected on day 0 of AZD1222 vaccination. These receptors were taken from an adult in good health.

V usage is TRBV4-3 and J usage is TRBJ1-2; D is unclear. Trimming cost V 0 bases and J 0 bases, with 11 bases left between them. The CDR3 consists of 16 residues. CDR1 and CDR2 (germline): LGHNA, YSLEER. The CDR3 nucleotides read TGCGCCAGCAGCCAAGATCGCCAGGTCCCTAACTATGGCTACACCTTC. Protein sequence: CASSQDRQVPNYGYTF.

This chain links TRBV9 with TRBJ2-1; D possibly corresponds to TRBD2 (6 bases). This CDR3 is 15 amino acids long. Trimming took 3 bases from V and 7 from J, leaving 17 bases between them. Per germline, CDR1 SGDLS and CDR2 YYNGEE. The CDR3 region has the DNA TGTGCCAGCAGCGATCCGGGACTCTTGGGGAATGAGCAGTTCTTC. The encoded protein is CASSDPGLLGNEQFF.

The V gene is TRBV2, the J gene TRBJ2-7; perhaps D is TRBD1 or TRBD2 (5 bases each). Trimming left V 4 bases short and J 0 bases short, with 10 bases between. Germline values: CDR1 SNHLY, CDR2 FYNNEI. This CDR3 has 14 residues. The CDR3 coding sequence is TGTGCCAGCAGTGGGTGGGGGAGCTCCTACGAGCAGTACTTC. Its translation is CASSGWGSSYEQYF.

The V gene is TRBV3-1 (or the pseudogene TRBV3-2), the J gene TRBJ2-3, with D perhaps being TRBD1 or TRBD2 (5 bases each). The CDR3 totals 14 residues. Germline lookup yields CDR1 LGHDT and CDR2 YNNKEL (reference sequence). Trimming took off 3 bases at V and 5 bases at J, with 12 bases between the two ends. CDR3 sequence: CASSQGEGRDTQYF. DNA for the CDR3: TGTGCCAGCAGCCAGGGAGAGGGGAGAGATACGCAGTATTTT.

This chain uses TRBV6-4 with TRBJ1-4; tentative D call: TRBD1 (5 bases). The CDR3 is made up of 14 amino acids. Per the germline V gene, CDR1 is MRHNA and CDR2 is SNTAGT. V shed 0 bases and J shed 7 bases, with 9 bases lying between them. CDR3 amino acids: CASSDSPGTEKLFF. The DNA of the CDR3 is TGTGCCAGCAGTGACTCGCCAGGGACTGAAAAACTGTTTTTT.

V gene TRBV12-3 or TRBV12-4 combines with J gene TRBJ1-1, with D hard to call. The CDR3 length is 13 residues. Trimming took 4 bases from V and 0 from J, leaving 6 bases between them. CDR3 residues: CASSSSMNTEAFF. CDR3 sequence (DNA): TGTGCCAGCAGTTCGTCGATGAACACTGAAGCTTTCTTT.

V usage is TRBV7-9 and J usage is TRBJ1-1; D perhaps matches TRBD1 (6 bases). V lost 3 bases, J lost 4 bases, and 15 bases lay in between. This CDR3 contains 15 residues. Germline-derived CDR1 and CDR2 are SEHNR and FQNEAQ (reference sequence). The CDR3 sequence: CASSFVQGVGTEAFF. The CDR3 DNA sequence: TGTGCCAGCAGCTTCGTACAGGGAGTCGGCACTGAAGCTTTCTTT.